These T cell receptor beta chains were read from a single sample in a study of glioma-infiltrating T cells. Each CDR3 protein gets one entry after TCRdb re-called the multiplex PCR reads with MiXCR. The sample lists around 190,000 distinct CDR3 sequences; more than 25% were seen once. The sequenced sample consisted of glioma tissue, nonneoplastic brain tissue, or PBMCs (not recorded which). The source is a human donor with low-grade glioma or glioblastoma, undergoing nonglioma brain surgery, or in good health (not recorded which). The CDR3 runs from the conserved cysteine through the conserved F or W. Each record gives: J gene, clone size, V gene, D gene, CDR3 DNA, CDR3 protein. The D gene is left open where the match is weak. Only some rows state a clone size, as once, few, many or a class for expanded clones.

j_call: TRBJ2-7; clone_size: many; v_call: TRBV7-2; d_call: .; cdr3_nt: TGTGCCAGCAGCTTATCCAGGGCGGGAGAGCAGTACTTC; cdr3_aa: CASSLSRAGEQYF
j_call: TRBJ2-7; clone_size: .; v_call: TRBV7-2; d_call: .; cdr3_nt: TGTGCCAGCAGCTTATTAGCGAGAGGGAGCTCCTACGAGCAGTACTTC; cdr3_aa: CASSLLARGSSYEQYF
j_call: TRBJ2-7; clone_size: many; v_call: TRBV28; d_call: .; cdr3_nt: TGTGCCAGCAGTTTACAGGCTTTCAGCTCCTACGAGCAGTACTTC; cdr3_aa: CASSLQAFSSYEQYF
j_call: TRBJ2-1; clone_size: few; v_call: TRBV7-2; d_call: TRBD2; cdr3_nt: TGTGCCAGCAGCTCGGGAGGGACTAGCGGGAGGGGTCGATGGAATGAGCAGTTCTTC; cdr3_aa: CASSSGGTSGRGRWNEQFF
j_call: TRBJ1-5; clone_size: many; v_call: TRBV20-1; d_call: .; cdr3_nt: TGCAGTGCTAGAGCCGGATATCAGCCCCAGCATTTT; cdr3_aa: CSARAGYQPQHF
j_call: TRBJ2-3; clone_size: .; v_call: TRBV20-1; d_call: TRBD2; cdr3_nt: TGCAGTGCCGGGACTAGCGGAACTATCACAGATACTCAGTATTTT; cdr3_aa: CSAGTSGTITDTQYF
j_call: TRBJ2-1; clone_size: .; v_call: TRBV12-3/TRBV12-4; d_call: TRBD2; cdr3_nt: TGTGCCAGCAGTTTCTCGAGCGGGAGCTACAATGAGCAGTTCTTC; cdr3_aa: CASSFSSGSYNEQFF
j_call: TRBJ2-1; clone_size: .; v_call: TRBV3-1; d_call: .; cdr3_nt: TGTGCCAGCAGCCCCGTGGGGGGAAACAATTACAATGAGCAGTTCTTC; cdr3_aa: CASSPVGGNNYNEQFF
j_call: TRBJ1-3; clone_size: .; v_call: TRBV12-3/TRBV12-4; d_call: TRBD1; cdr3_nt: TGTGCCAGCAGGTCCGGGACAGGGCACCCTGGAAACACCATATATTTT; cdr3_aa: CASRSGTGHPGNTIYF
j_call: TRBJ2-7; clone_size: once; v_call: TRBV28; d_call: TRBD2; cdr3_nt: TGTGCCAGCAGTCCAGCGGGAGACGAGCAGTACTTC; cdr3_aa: CASSPAGDEQYF
j_call: TRBJ2-7; clone_size: many; v_call: TRBV11-2; d_call: .; cdr3_nt: TGTGCCAGCAGCTTAGATCCCCCCTACGAGCAGTACTTC; cdr3_aa: CASSLDPPYEQYF
j_call: TRBJ2-7; clone_size: .; v_call: TRBV6-1; d_call: TRBD2; cdr3_nt: TGTGCCAGCAGTGAAATATGGACTAGCGGGAAGACCTACGAGCAGTACTTC; cdr3_aa: CASSEIWTSGKTYEQYF
j_call: TRBJ2-1; clone_size: many; v_call: TRBV6-1; d_call: .; cdr3_nt: TGTGCCAGCAGCGATTTTGACAGGTCCTACAATGAGCAGTTCTTC; cdr3_aa: CASSDFDRSYNEQFF
j_call: TRBJ1-1; clone_size: .; v_call: TRBV3-1; d_call: TRBD1; cdr3_nt: TGTGCCAGCAAAAGGACAGGGGGTCAAAACACTGAAGCTTTCTTT; cdr3_aa: CASKRTGGQNTEAFF
j_call: TRBJ1-2; clone_size: many; v_call: TRBV28; d_call: TRBD1; cdr3_nt: TGTGCCAGCACCCCAAAGGGGGCCCAGGGCAACTATGGCTACACCTTC; cdr3_aa: CASTPKGAQGNYGYTF
j_call: TRBJ2-5; clone_size: many; v_call: TRBV20-1; d_call: .; cdr3_nt: TGCAGTGCTAGCGCGTACCAAGAGACCCAGTACTTC; cdr3_aa: CSASAYQETQYF
j_call: TRBJ1-3; clone_size: .; v_call: TRBV3-1; d_call: TRBD1; cdr3_nt: TGTGCCAGCAGTCACAGGGGAAGAGACACCATATATTTT; cdr3_aa: CASSHRGRDTIYF
j_call: TRBJ2-2; clone_size: few; v_call: TRBV10-3; d_call: .; cdr3_nt: TGTGCCATCGTACGGGACCGCCACACCGGGGAGCTGTTTTTT; cdr3_aa: CAIVRDRHTGELFF
j_call: TRBJ1-5; clone_size: many; v_call: TRBV18; d_call: TRBD1; cdr3_nt: TGTGCCAGCTCACAGGGACAGCTTTCCAATCAGCCCCAGCATTTT; cdr3_aa: CASSQGQLSNQPQHF
j_call: TRBJ2-7; clone_size: few; v_call: TRBV12-3/TRBV12-4; d_call: .; cdr3_nt: TGTGCCAGCAGCCAGAATAGGCACGAGCAGTACTTC; cdr3_aa: CASSQNRHEQYF